This T cell receptor (beta chain) stems from a study of vaccination effects on CD4 cells after COVID-19. The table came from immunoSEQ multiplex PCR; TCRdb's copy has only in-frame clones and leaves some out. The table has some 74,000 clones, around 80% seen once. The ViraFEST assay expanded antigen-specific CD4+ T cells with viral peptide pools before sequencing. Isolation of CD4+ T cells took place after approximately 10 days of culture. The vaccine given was either BNT162b2 or mRNA-1273, in two doses. The CDR3 runs 16 residues. V gave up 4 bases and J gave up 5 bases, with 21 bases separating them. Germline V gene lookup returns CDR1 SGHNT and CDR2 YYREEE (reference sequence). Of note for this clone: The antigen is unknown.

This receptor was obtained from a human donor who received a COVID-19 vaccine. The rearrangement joins TRBV5-4 to TRBJ1-1; D possibly corresponds to TRBD1 (6 bases). The source material was CD4+ T cells from PBMCs cultured with HCoV-229E spike peptides, sampled after COVID-19 vaccination. The CDR3 sequence is CASSAGGGRGETEAFF. Written as DNA, the CDR3 is TGTGCCAGCAGCGCTGGCGGGGGCCGAGGAGAAACTGAAGCTTTCTTT.